Included here is one TCR beta chain sequence, with context. This clonotype was picked up a small number of times. Its target antigen remains unknown. The record has no base qualities; no much larger clone is one base away. The sample's treatment or condition label is to be understood as: allogeneic hematopoietic cell transplantation with graft depleted of TCRalphabeta T cells and CD19 B cells. The transplant recipients were children given TCRalphabeta/CD19-depleted allogeneic hematopoietic cell grafts. Trimming takes 3 bases off V and 3 bases off J; junction bases not matched to a gene: 5. The CDR3, cysteine through phenylalanine, is 15 amino acids long. CDR3 DNA only is kept here, 45 bases in frame from base 1. CDR1 DFQATT and CDR2 SNEGSKA are derived from the germline V gene (reference sequence). This entry comes from a study of T-cell reconstitution after alpha-beta-depleted transplantation in children (dated by TCRdb to between 2015 and 2016). For the study in its entirety: T-cell immune reconstitution after TCRalphabeta/CD19-depleted allogeneic hematopoietic cell transplantation in children was quantitatively tracked in the study by means of TCR repertoire profiling.

Receptor libraries were prepared by PCR. TCRdb names Illumina HiSeq 2500 as the instrument used. Molecular barcoding was employed in the preparation of TCR libraries, with unique molecular identifiers being used to normalize TCRbeta repertoire quantification. TCRdb trimmed public reads at Q25 via fastp, called clones via MiXCR and kept in-frame beta chains. For every CDR3 protein sequence, its rows merge into one entry that carries the most common genes and DNA. The sample table contains some 550,000 distinct CDR3 sequences; only one count was recorded for more than 20% of them. 11% to 15% of the sample belongs to the ten largest clones. What the research found in general, with its limitations: Hyperexpanded clone frequencies declined over subsequent months; after one year, T-cell counts and TCRbeta diversity were mostly attributed to newly produced T cells. The high TCRbeta diversity at day 60 in some patients was ascribed to recipient T cells and intrathymic progenitors that had survived conditioning. The apparently early alphabetaT-cell count recovery about two months after transplant was reportedly dependent on only several hundred rapidly expanded clones derived from non-depleted graft cells.

This chain is built from TRBV20-1 and TRBJ2-3; 11 middle bases align to TRBD2. The receptor was derived from a boy under three years old who had a stem cell transplant for acute myeloid leukemia, so the T cells may come from the graft donor. The sample here was PBMCs, mostly from graft donor cells, taken 360 days after TCRalphabeta/CD19-depleted stem cell transplant. The CDR3 has the sequence CSASPLAGVTDTQYF. Read as DNA, the sequence is TGCAGTGCTAGTCCACTAGCGGGGGTTACAGATACGCAGTATTTT.